Listed below are T cell receptor beta chains from one sample, sequenced in a study of cytomegalovirus exposure and HLA in healthy donors. Sequencing was performed with immunoSEQ multiplex PCR; in TCRdb, only in-frame clones are kept and a portion is missing. This table has approximately 150,000 clones, 65% to 75% appearing once. The sequenced sample consisted of PBMCs. Every receptor here comes from a human donor in good health. CDR3s leave out the opening cysteine and the closing phenylalanine or tryptophan.

ASSPSGGPSTDTQY	TRBV5-1	TRBJ2-3
ASSKGTGLLNTEAF	TRBV2	TRBJ1-1
ASSYTRGATEAF	TRBV6-5	TRBJ1-1
ASSLSGQGSPLH	TRBV7-3	TRBJ1-6
ASSLGTSGGGSYNEQF	TRBV7-3	TRBJ2-1
ASRAGGAYEQY	TRBV27	.
ASSRGAGGPEQY	TRBV5-4	TRBJ2-7
ASSPGQGPNIQY	TRBV9	TRBJ2-4
ASSRNSLNTEAF	TRBV4-1	TRBJ1-1
AISGDSGELF	TRBV10-3	TRBJ2-2
ASSPAQDTEAF	TRBV16	TRBJ1-1
ASSPGGLYGYT	TRBV7-9	TRBJ1-2
ASSGGGGRTEAF	TRBV7-3	TRBJ1-1
ASSLQVFEQY	TRBV5-8	TRBJ2-7
ASRWTSGGYEQY	TRBV5-1	TRBJ2-7
ASMQGIGNQPQH	TRBV2	TRBJ1-5
ASSLDGPTPNEKLF	TRBV5-6	TRBJ1-4
ASSQEWRADTQY	TRBV4-2	TRBJ2-3
ASKWRGQDPNEKLF	TRBV2	TRBJ1-4
ASRGLDSYNEQF	TRBV2	TRBJ2-1
ASSGRGENIQY	TRBV27	TRBJ2-4
ASSQDPRGGYTGELF	TRBV4-1	TRBJ2-2
ASSQNYRGQNEQF	TRBV4-1	TRBJ2-1
AARGTDSYEQY	TRBV10-3	TRBJ2-7
ASSWGTGREAF	TRBV5-1	TRBJ1-1
AISVGTGGGNQPQH	TRBV10-3	TRBJ1-5
ASSYKGGMNTEAF	TRBV6-6	TRBJ1-1
ASRPQGNSNQPQH	TRBV6-5	TRBJ1-5
ASSLGQGAKNSPLH	TRBV2	TRBJ1-6
ASSYQGSTGELF	TRBV27	TRBJ2-2
PKVRGLQGTNEKLF	TRBV1	TRBJ1-4